Below, 31 T cell receptor beta chains from the same sample are listed, as sequenced in a study of blood T cell repertoires in COVID-19. The data were produced by immunoSEQ multiplex PCR, yet TCRdb's version contains in-frame clones alone and is incomplete. The sample shows roughly 52,000 clones, about 86% of them seen only once. The sequenced material came from peripheral blood. All receptors derive from a human donor in a cohort sampled during active COVID-19.

The chain has TRBV4-1 and TRBJ2-2; a possible D gene is TRBD2 (5 bases). Per germline, CDR1 MGHRA and CDR2 YSYEKL. The ends were cut back, 3 bases at V and 4 bases at J, with 15 bases in the middle. This CDR3 is built from 16 residues. CDR3 amino acids: CASSHRGPRGTGELFF. CDR3 coding DNA: TGCGCCAGCAGCCACCGAGGGCCCCGAGGCACCGGGGAGCTGTTTTTT.

This chain links TRBV6-1 with TRBJ1-5; a possible D gene is TRBD1 (5 bases). The germline V gene has CDR1 MNHNS and CDR2 SASEGT. The CDR3 totals 18 residues. V lost 4 bases and J 6 bases, leaving 25 bases between the germline ends. CDR3 region: CASSGVLGRERGFQPQHF. CDR3 nucleotides: TGTGCCAGCAGTGGGGTTTTAGGGAGGGAAAGGGGATTTCAGCCCCAGCATTTT.

The chain is built from TRBV5-1 and TRBJ2-3; TRBD1 matches at 11 bases. V lost 3 bases and J lost 4; bases outside the gene matches: 4. Germline V gene lookup returns CDR1 SGHRS and CDR2 YFSETQ. The CDR3 covers 15 residues. The CDR3 coding sequence is TGCGCCAGCAGCTCCGGACAGGGGGCCCCAGATACGCAGTATTTT. It is translated as CASSSGQGAPDTQYF. The entire variable domain, with the rest obtained from reference TRBV5-1 and TRBJ2-3, is as follows: KAGVTQTPRYLIKTRGQQVTLSCSPISGHRSVSWYQQTPGQGLQFLFEYFSETQRNKGNFPGRFSGRQFSNSRSEMNVSTLELGDSALYLCASSSGQGAPDTQYFGPGTRLTVL.

The chain employs TRBV9 and TRBJ2-1, with TRBD2 identical over 8 bases. The J segment lost 1 base and the V segment lost 2 bases, leaving 11 bases of the junction unmatched. The germline gives CDR1 SGDLS, CDR2 YYNGEE. The CDR3 totals 18 residues. This CDR3 is CASSVQTGTRVSYNEQFF. The CDR3 bases are TGTGCCAGCAGCGTTCAAACCGGGACTAGGGTTTCCTACAATGAGCAGTTCTTC.

This clone has only one observation. The chain has TRBV6-5 and TRBJ2-7; 7 bases align to TRBD1. CDR1 and CDR2 from the germline V gene are MNHEY and SVGAGI. J gave up 4 bases and V 6 bases, and 9 bases lay outside the gene matches. This CDR3 region has 14 residues. The CDR3: CASRPGDSLYEQYF. The CDR3 DNA sequence: TGTGCCAGCAGGCCTGGGGACAGCCTATACGAGCAGTACTTC.

This clone was detected only once. The V gene is TRBV5-4, the J gene TRBJ2-1, with 8 bases lining up with TRBD2. The length of the CDR3 is 17 residues. Germline lookup yields CDR1 SGHNT and CDR2 YYREEE (reference sequence). V gave up 0 bases and J gave up 7 bases; unmatched junction bases: 12. In nucleotides, the CDR3 is TGTGCCAGCAGCTTGGAACCGGGACTAGTCACGCGGAATGAGCAGTTCTTC. This translates into CASSLEPGLVTRNEQFF. The variable domain in full, with the rest retrieved from reference TRBV5-4 and TRBJ2-1, is ETGVTQSPTHLIKTRGQQVTLRCSSQSGHNTVSWYQQALGQGPQFIFQYYREEENGRGNFPPRFSGLQFPNYSSELNVNALELDDSALYLCASSLEPGLVTRNEQFFGPGTRLTVL.

In the case of this clone: The germline gene is not matched at one end of the junction; a read error may be the cause. The chain has TRBV7-7 and TRBJ1-4, with D possibly being TRBD1 (6 bases). Germline V CDR1 and CDR2: SSHAT, FNYEAQ (reference sequence). CDR3 length: 16 residues. This chain's CDR3 is CASSPPPQGRGVKLFF. In DNA form, the CDR3 reads TGTGCTAGCAGCCCGCCCCCGCAGGGCAGGGGAGTAAAACTGTTTTTT.

The rearrangement links TRBV3-1 (or the pseudogene TRBV3-2) to TRBJ2-1; 7 nucleotides line up with TRBD1. V was pared by 4 bases and J by 6 bases, with 18 bases of the junction left unmatched. The germline gives CDR1 LGHDT, CDR2 YNNKEL (reference sequence). The CDR3 runs to 18 residues. CDR3 residues: CASSRDSPDIVVPNEQFF. The CDR3, as DNA: TGTGCCAGCAGCCGGGACAGCCCCGATATCGTAGTACCCAATGAGCAGTTCTTC.

The rearrangement uses TRBV7-9 and TRBJ1-5, with D possibly TRBD1 on 6 matching bases. The CDR3 is made up of 19 amino acids. The ends were cut back, 1 base at V and 0 bases at J, with 19 bases in the middle. CDR1 and CDR2 from the germline V gene are SEHNR and FQNEAQ (reference sequence). CDR3 DNA sequence: TGTGCCAGCAGCTTAGGAGGGGGTGAGGGGAGTGGTAGCAATCAGCCCCAGCATTTT. Amino acids: CASSLGGGEGSGSNQPQHF.

The chain carries TRBV7-8 and TRBJ1-5; a possible D gene is TRBD1 (5 bases). Per germline, CDR1 SGHVS and CDR2 FQNEAQ. Trimming pared 2 bases from V and 4 bases from J, leaving 12 bases between. This CDR3 comprises 15 residues. CDR3 DNA sequence: TGTGCCAGCAGCTTATCCAGGGTGTGGAATCAGCCCCAGCATTTT. Residues: CASSLSRVWNQPQHF.

The CDR3 reads CASSTAGVTEAFF. The CDR3 DNA follows: TGTGCCAGCAGCACGGCGGGGGTAACTGAAGCTTTCTTT. The chain uses TRBV7-2 and TRBJ1-1, with D possibly matching TRBD1 (5 bases). CDR3 size: 13 residues. Germline lookup yields CDR1 SGHTA and CDR2 FQGNSA. V was pared by 5 bases and J by 5 bases, with 12 bases between.

In this sample, this clone turned up a few times. The chain employs TRBV5-1 and TRBJ1-2, with 8 bases fitting TRBD1. In germline, CDR1 is SGHRS, CDR2 YFSETQ. The junction had 4 bases not matched to a gene; V was cut back by 3 bases and J by 3 bases. The CDR3 consists of 14 residues. CDR3: CASSSLQGDYGYTF. DNA for the CDR3: TGCGCCAGCAGCTCCCTACAGGGGGACTATGGCTACACCTTC.

The V and J genes are TRBV23-1 and TRBJ2-2, with 7 bases aligning to TRBD1. TRBV23-1 is reported as an ORF; its role is uncertain. Trimming at V came to 1 base and at J to 6 bases, leaving 29 bases not matched to a gene. The CDR3 extends over 23 amino acids. In DNA form, the CDR3 reads TGCGCCAGCAGTCAATGCCCAATCCAACCGGGACAGCGGCCAGGGGTATTGGCCGGGGAGCTGTTTTTT. It translates to CASSQCPIQPGQRPGVLAGELFF.

V gene TRBV11-2 combines with J gene TRBJ1-4; unclear D gene. Trimming stripped 1 base from V and 4 bases from J, with 10 bases between. CDR1 SGHAT and CDR2 FQNNGV come from the germline V gene. The CDR3 length is 15 residues. CDR3 bases: TGTGCCAGCAGCTTAGCCGGCGGAGATAATGAAAAACTGTTTTTT. As protein: CASSLAGGDNEKLFF.

The chain carries TRBV5-4 and TRBJ2-3, with D maybe TRBD1 (5 bases). The germline V and J ends were trimmed by 2 bases and 0 bases, with 13 bases remaining between them. This CDR3 has 16 amino acids. Germline V lookup: CDR1 SGHNT, CDR2 YYREEE (reference sequence). CDR3 protein: CASSFLDRASTDTQYF. CDR3 bases: TGTGCCAGCAGCTTTTTAGACAGAGCTAGCACAGATACGCAGTATTTT. Full variable domain (rest looked up from reference TRBV5-4 and TRBJ2-3): ETGVTQSPTHLIKTRGQQVTLRCSSQSGHNTVSWYQQALGQGPQFIFQYYREEENGRGNFPPRFSGLQFPNYSSELNVNALELDDSALYLCASSFLDRASTDTQYFGPGTRLTVL.

This chain links TRBV7-3 with TRBJ2-3; the match to TRBD2 covers 11 bases. V was clipped by 5 bases and J by 7 bases; unmatched bases: 5. The CDR3 loop spans 14 amino acids. Per the germline V gene, CDR1 is SGHTA and CDR2 is FQGTGA. The CDR3 coding sequence is TGTGCCAGCAGCATTAGCGGGGGGGCCCATACGCAGTATTTT. Translation: CASSISGGAHTQYF.

V gene TRBV19 combines with J gene TRBJ2-2, with 13 bases fitting TRBD2. Germline assignment: CDR1 LNHDA and CDR2 SQIVND (reference sequence). The V gene end was trimmed by 7 bases and the J gene end by 6 bases; junction bases not matched to a gene: 5. This CDR3 is 15 amino acids long. The chain's CDR3 is CASTGLAGASGELFF. CDR3 in DNA: TGTGCCAGTACTGGACTAGCGGGGGCCTCCGGGGAGCTGTTTTTT.

This clone was seen more than once but under ten times. The chain uses TRBV4-1 and TRBJ2-7; D is undetermined. Germline assignment: CDR1 MGHRA and CDR2 YSYEKL. Trimming removed 3 bases from V and 5 bases from J, with 11 bases in between. The CDR3 has 13 amino acids. The CDR3: CASSHAGLNEQYF. CDR3 coding DNA: TGCGCCAGCAGCCATGCCGGGTTGAACGAGCAGTACTTC.

J is TRBJ1-1 and V is TRBV7-2; no clear D. The V gene's germline CDR1 is SGHTA and CDR2 FQGNSA. The CDR3 runs to 14 residues. Trimming took 3 bases from V and 11 from J, leaving 19 bases between them. The CDR3 sequence is CASSLVTGVSRAFF. CDR3 DNA: TGTGCCAGCAGCTTGGTGACGGGAGTCTCGCGCGCTTTCTTT.

V and J are TRBV7-2 and TRBJ2-1; 13 positions agree with TRBD2. The V gene's germline CDR1 is SGHTA and CDR2 FQGNSA. V lost 4 bases and J lost 13; bases outside the gene matches: 7. This CDR3 is 14 amino acids long. CDR3 DNA sequence: TGTGCCAGCAGCTCCGGACTAGCGGGGGCTCCTCAGTTCTTC. Its protein product is CASSSGLAGAPQFF.

The chain combines TRBV23-1 with TRBJ2-5, with 7 bases that match TRBD2. TRBV23-1 is annotated as an ORF whose role is uncertain. This CDR3 is built from 18 residues. Losses at the gene ends were 4 bases for V and 2 bases for J; bases not matched to a gene: 16. Here the CDR3 DNA reads TGCGCCAGCAGTCGCCATGCGCCCCGGACTAGACGACAAGAGACCCAGTACTTC. This translates into CASSRHAPRTRRQETQYF.

The sample holds one count of this clone. This CDR3 is CASNTTGNDQPQHF. DNA of the CDR3: TGTGCCAGCAACACGACAGGGAACGATCAGCCCCAGCATTTT. The V gene is TRBV9, the J gene TRBJ1-5, with 7 bases that match TRBD1. The CDR3 is 14 amino acids. Germline CDR1 and CDR2: SGDLS and YYNGEE. After removal of 6 bases from V and 5 bases from J, the junction contained 8 bases not matched to a gene. Filled out from reference TRBV9 and TRBJ1-5, the complete variable domain reads DSGVTQTPKHLITATGQRVTLRCSPRSGDLSVYWYQQSLDQGLQFLIQYYNGEERAKGNILERFSAQQFPDLHSELNLSSLELGDSALYFCASNTTGNDQPQHFGDGTRLSIL.

This clone has only one observation. The rearrangement uses TRBV6-5 and TRBJ1-2; no reliable D call. There are 15 residues in the CDR3. V lost 7 bases and J lost 8, with 23 bases in between. In germline, CDR1 is MNHEY, CDR2 SVGAGI. For the CDR3, the DNA is TGTGCCAGCACTCCCTTACCGAACAGCATCTGGGGCTACACCTTC. Its protein product is CASTPLPNSIWGYTF.

This chain links TRBV6-5 with TRBJ1-2, with a tentative D call TRBD1 (6 bases). The CDR3 is 16 residues long. CDR1 and CDR2 (germline): MNHEY, SVGAGI. The germline V and J ends were trimmed by 4 bases and 2 bases, with 17 bases remaining between them. The CDR3 DNA reads TGTGCCAGCAGTTCCAGGACAGCCGGATACAACTATGGCTACACCTTC. Its translation: CASSSRTAGYNYGYTF.

The V call is TRBV6-5, the J call TRBJ1-1, with a tentative D call TRBD1 (6 bases). This CDR3 region has 16 residues. Trimming took off 4 bases at V and 3 bases at J, with 18 bases between the two ends. CDR1 and CDR2 from the germline V gene are MNHEY and SVGAGI. The CDR3 loop reads CASSLLRGAEDTEAFF. In DNA, the CDR3 is TGTGCCAGCAGTTTGCTTCGGGGGGCGGAGGACACTGAAGCTTTCTTT.

The J gene is TRBJ2-1, the V gene TRBV29-1; 7 positions match TRBD1. V gave up 7 bases and J gave up 0 bases; unmatched junction bases: 6. This CDR3 spans 14 amino acids. Germline V lookup: CDR1 SQVTM, CDR2 ANQGSEA. The CDR3 loop is CSAKTGNSYNEQFF. CDR3 sequence (DNA): TGCAGCGCAAAGACAGGGAACTCCTACAATGAGCAGTTCTTC.

This clone occurred a few times. This sequence joins TRBV7-9 and TRBJ1-5; TRBD1 might be the D (6 bases). Per germline, CDR1 SEHNR and CDR2 FQNEAQ (reference sequence). The V and J ends lost 3 bases and 2 bases respectively, with 14 bases between them. CDR3 length: 16 amino acids. The chain's CDR3 is CASSFPQGPGNQPQHF. For the CDR3, the DNA is TGTGCCAGCAGCTTTCCACAGGGTCCGGGCAATCAGCCCCAGCATTTT.

The J gene is TRBJ1-1, the V gene TRBV24-1; the D gene is possibly TRBD1 (5 bases). Germline loops: CDR1 KGHDR, CDR2 SFDVKD. Trimming removed 9 bases at V and 3 bases at J, with 13 bases between. CDR3 length: 13 amino acids. The CDR3 reads CATSGVKDTEAFF. The CDR3 region has the DNA TGTGCCACCTCGGGGGTTAAGGACACTGAAGCTTTCTTT.

J is TRBJ2-3 and V is TRBV5-3; D call uncertain. TRBV5-3 is an ORF, and what it does is uncertain. Trimming cost V 2 bases and J 2 bases, with 15 bases left between them. This CDR3 is 16 amino acids long. This CDR3 is CARSFRLSPFTDTQYF. Written as DNA, the CDR3 is TGTGCCAGAAGCTTCCGTCTGAGTCCCTTCACAGATACGCAGTATTTT.

This rearrangement joins TRBV6-5 to TRBJ2-3, with 7 bases that match TRBD1. V was clipped by 6 bases and J by 4 bases; unmatched bases: 10. The CDR3 extends over 15 amino acids. From germline, CDR1 is MNHEY and CDR2 SVGAGI. CDR3: CASSRQGWNPDTQYF. CDR3 in DNA: TGTGCCAGCAGCCGACAGGGTTGGAACCCAGATACGCAGTATTTT.

The V gene is TRBV19, the J gene TRBJ2-3; 10 nucleotides line up with TRBD1. With V trimmed by 10 bases and J by 8 bases, 12 bases remained unmatched. The CDR3 length is 14 residues. Per germline, CDR1 LNHDA and CDR2 SQIVND (reference sequence). The CDR3 DNA reads TGTGCCACTACGGACAGGGGGAGCCACGGTACGCAGTATTTT. Its translation is CATTDRGSHGTQYF.